These T cell receptor beta chains were read from a single sample in a study of T cells after yellow fever vaccination. From the 5' RACE reads, TCRdb called clonotypes with MiXCR, one entry per CDR3 protein. The sample lists 300,000 to 350,000 distinct CDR3 sequences, around 10% occurring once. The sequencing used CD4+ T cells sorted from PBMCs, collected 45 days after the yellow fever booster vaccination. The receptors derive from a man aged 18 to 29 who received the YFV17D yellow fever vaccine. Both conserved end residues are part of each CDR3. D genes are given only for firm matches. Expanded clones are given a class, and other clones once, few, many or no size at all.

abundance	j_gene	v_gene	d_gene	CDR3nt	CDR3aa
few	TRBJ2-1	TRBV4-2	-	TGTGCCAGCAGCCAAACTGGCAGCTCCTACAATGAGCAGTTCTTC	CASSQTGSSYNEQFF
-	TRBJ1-3	TRBV18	-	TGTGCCAGCTCACGCTCCGGGGGAAATGGAAACACCATATATTTT	CASSRSGGNGNTIYF
few	TRBJ1-6	TRBV6-5	-	TGTGCCAGCAGCGGGACTTATAATTCACCCCTCCACTTT	CASSGTYNSPLHF
few	TRBJ2-1	TRBV7-2	-	TGTGCCAGCAGCTTACTGGGGGATTTCGGTGAGCAGTTCTTC	CASSLLGDFGEQFF
many	TRBJ2-3	TRBV12-3/TRBV12-4	-	TGTGCCAGCAGCAACGGCGGGAAGCGGGCAGATACGCAGTATTTT	CASSNGGKRADTQYF
many	TRBJ2-3	TRBV7-3	-	TGTGCCAGCAGCTTAACTACTCGGGCAGATACGCAGTATTTT	CASSLTTRADTQYF
-	TRBJ2-3	TRBV7-9	-	TGTGCCAGCAGCCCCGGAATCTCAAGGCGAGGTCATACGCAGTATTTT	CASSPGISRRGHTQYF
few	TRBJ2-3	TRBV5-6	-	TGTGCCAGCAGCCCGAGACCCACAGATACGCAGTATTTT	CASSPRPTDTQYF
many	TRBJ1-5	TRBV6-2/TRBV6-3	-	TGTGCCAGCAGGAACCGTCGGGGCTTAGAGCCCCAGCATTTT	CASRNRRGLEPQHF
few	TRBJ1-2	TRBV5-4	-	TGTGCCAGCAGCTTGGGGGAAGGGGGCTATGGCTACACCTTC	CASSLGEGGYGYTF
-	TRBJ1-2	TRBV6-6	TRBD1	TGTGCCAGCAGCCTAAGGGGCAGGGGGGATTATGGCTACACCTTC	CASSLRGRGDYGYTF
-	TRBJ2-7	TRBV5-1	-	TGCGCCAGCAGCTTGGTCACAGGCTCCGCCTACGAGCAGTACTTC	CASSLVTGSAYEQYF
-	TRBJ1-3	TRBV24-1	-	TGTGCCACCATCGCGGTCCGAGACAGACTCCACTACGACTCTGGAAACACCATATATTTT	CATIAVRDRLHYDSGNTIYF
few	TRBJ2-4	TRBV7-2	-	TGTGCCAGCAGCGCCGGAAAGGGAAACATTCAGTACTTC	CASSAGKGNIQYF
-	TRBJ2-5	TRBV5-6	-	TGTGCCAGCAGCTTGGCCTGGGTAGTGGCGACCCAGTACTTC	CASSLAWVVATQYF
-	TRBJ1-3	TRBV7-2	-	TGTGCCAGCAGCGGAAGACAGCGATACTCTGGAAACACCATATATTTT	CASSGRQRYSGNTIYF
-	TRBJ2-3	TRBV5-4	TRBD1	TGTGCCAGCAGCTCTCGGACAGGGTGGGGCACAGATACGCAGTATTTT	CASSSRTGWGTDTQYF
-	TRBJ2-1	TRBV20-1	-	TGCAGTGCTAGAGCAGGGGCCCCCTCCTACAATGAGCAGTTCTTC	CSARAGAPSYNEQFF
few	TRBJ2-1	TRBV7-2	TRBD2	TGTGCCAGCAGCCCCCGCCAAGCGGGGGGGCCAGCTGAGCAGTTCTTC	CASSPRQAGGPAEQFF
-	TRBJ2-3	TRBV12-3/TRBV12-4	TRBD2	TGTGCCAGCAAAAAGCGGGGGTTGTCAGATACGCAGTATTTT	CASKKRGLSDTQYF
few	TRBJ2-7	TRBV30	-	TGTGCGAGGGCTGATACCTACGAGCAGTACTTC	CARADTYEQYF
many	TRBJ2-7	TRBV30	TRBD1	TGTGCCTGGAGTGGACAGGGAGCAGCGTCCGAGCAGTACTTC	CAWSGQGAASEQYF
many	TRBJ2-5	TRBV10-3	TRBD1	TGTGCCATCAGTGGACAGGGGGCTTGGGAGACCCAGTACTTC	CAISGQGAWETQYF
many	TRBJ1-5	TRBV7-2	-	TGTGCCAGCAGCTTAGGTTCGCGGGGCTCCGGCCAGCCCCAGCATTTT	CASSLGSRGSGQPQHF
-	TRBJ1-3	TRBV28	-	TGTGCCAGCGGAGGCCTCTACACCATATATTTT	CASGGLYTIYF
-	TRBJ2-1	TRBV7-3	TRBD2	TGTGCCAGCAGCTTAGGTACTAGCGGGGGCTGGGTTGAGCAGTTCTTC	CASSLGTSGGWVEQFF
-	TRBJ2-5	TRBV30	-	TGTGCCTGGAGTTCAGGCGGTTATGAGACCCAGTACTTC	CAWSSGGYETQYF
-	TRBJ1-3	TRBV12-3/TRBV12-4	TRBD1	TGTGCCAGCAGCCTCACAGGGGGCGAACGGGCCATATATTTT	CASSLTGGERAIYF
few	TRBJ1-5	TRBV2	-	TGTGCCAGCAGCCCCTTAATACGGGGGGCACAGCCCCAGCATTTT	CASSPLIRGAQPQHF
many	TRBJ2-1	TRBV24-1	-	TGTGCCACCAGTGATCCCCCCATCGATGAGCAGTTCTTC	CATSDPPIDEQFF
many	TRBJ1-2	TRBV27	-	TGTGCCAGCAGTTTATCAATGACGGATGGCTACACCTTC	CASSLSMTDGYTF
-	TRBJ2-1	TRBV7-2	-	TGTGCCAGCAGGGACCACTCCTACAATGAGCAGTTCTTC	CASRDHSYNEQFF
few	TRBJ2-7	TRBV4-3	-	TGCGCCAGCAGCCAAGGGGGCGCAAGCTCCTACGAGCAGTACTTC	CASSQGGASSYEQYF
-	TRBJ2-5	TRBV12-3/TRBV12-4	TRBD2	TGTGCCAGCAGTTTGAGACTAGCGTTGAGAGAGACCCAGTACTTC	CASSLRLALRETQYF
few	TRBJ2-3	TRBV9	-	TGTGCCAGCAGCGTAGCGGGGGATACGCAGTATTTT	CASSVAGDTQYF
-	TRBJ2-5	TRBV10-3	-	TGTGCCATCAGTGTTCCGGGGGACCAAGAGACCCAGTACTTC	CAISVPGDQETQYF
few	TRBJ2-3	TRBV6-5	-	TGTGCCAGCAGTTACCGGCGGAACACAGATACGCAGTATTTT	CASSYRRNTDTQYF
many	TRBJ2-7	TRBV7-2	-	TGTGCCAGCAGCTTAGCAGGGAGCTCCTACGAGCAGTACTTC	CASSLAGSSYEQYF
-	TRBJ1-1	TRBV28	TRBD1	TGTGCCAGCAGAGCGGGACAGAGACGAACTGAAGCTTTCTTT	CASRAGQRRTEAFF
few	TRBJ1-5	TRBV18	-	TGTGCCAGCTCCATTGGACGAGATCAGCCCCAGCATTTT	CASSIGRDQPQHF
few	TRBJ1-2	TRBV20-1	TRBD1	TGCAGTGCTAGAGCAACAGGGGGCTGGGGCTACACCTTC	CSARATGGWGYTF
-	TRBJ1-1	TRBV20-1	-	TGCAGTGCTACCGACCCACGAAGCGGCACTGAAGCTTTCTTT	CSATDPRSGTEAFF
-	TRBJ2-6	TRBV5-1	-	TGCGCCAGCAGCTCAGACAGTGTCGGCTCTGGGGCCAACGTCCTGACTTTC	CASSSDSVGSGANVLTF
-	TRBJ2-2	TRBV7-2	TRBD1	TGTGCCAGCCGACTCGACAGGGACGGCACCGGGGAGCTGTTTTTT	CASRLDRDGTGELFF